The clone carrying this TCR beta chain was picked up a small number of times. Antigen specificity is unknown. These data belong to a study of T cell repertoires in cytomegalovirus infection. For the study at large: Both CMV infection and a matching HLA type were indicated by public TCR beta signatures.

TCRdb reprocessed the reads with MiXCR, giving one entry per CDR3 protein. Altogether around 130,000 distinct CDR3 sequences are present, 8% to 9% being singletons, with the ten largest covering about a tenth. Germline CDR1 reads SGHRS; CDR2 reads YFSETQ. The CDR3 contains 16 residues. Trimming stripped 4 bases from V and 1 base from J, with 15 bases between. Whole-study results and caveats: Pooled public TCR beta family frequency picked out CMV carriers with the relevant HLA. HLA-C-restricted CMV-specific TCR beta clonotypes were dominant in the ex vivo response.

The sample was PBMCs. This receptor was taken from a human donor in good health (CMV status not recorded). Some clones in this sample may be carry-over from other donors' samples. This sequence joins TRBV5-1 and TRBJ2-1; a weak D match, TRBD1 (6 bases). CDR3 coding DNA: TGCGCCAGCAGCCCCACCGGGACATCGTCCTACAATGAGCAGTTCTTC. Its protein product is CASSPTGTSSYNEQFF.